The entry that follows covers one T cell receptor (beta chain) sequence. Methods used by the authors: Reference gene primers were amplified, and this amplification served to estimate nucleated cell counts. The table came from immunoSEQ multiplex PCR; TCRdb's copy has only in-frame clones and leaves some out. V, J and clone size are those of that table, while D and trimming were read from the DNA. The sample comprises about 80,000 clones, around 80% of which are singletons, and approximately 37% rests with the top ten. The record originates from a study of blood T cell repertoires in COVID-19. Study background: Sites across the United States, Italy and Spain contributed samples from acute and convalescent COVID-19. PBMCs, B-cell-depleted T cells, or T cells were the source of the cDNA or gDNA that made up the material.

This CDR3 comprises 15 residues. The J segment lost 1 base and the V segment lost 6 bases, leaving 7 bases of the junction unmatched. Germline assignment: CDR1 MNHEY and CDR2 SVGEGT. Source material: peripheral blood. The sequence came from an elderly man with active or convalescent COVID-19. This chain connects TRBV6-2 or TRBV6-3 to TRBJ2-3; 7 positions match TRBD1. CDR3 nucleotides: TGTGCCAGCAGCCGTCCCGGGACAGGCACAGATACGCAGTATTTT. The encoded protein is CASSRPGTGTDTQYF.